The next 13 T cell receptor beta chains were all read from a single sample in a study of blood T cell repertoires in COVID-19. Repertoires were generated with immunoSEQ multiplex PCR, while TCRdb's copy carries only in-frame clones and drops some. The sample lists approximately 360,000 clones, roughly 90% occurring once. Material: PBMCs or T cells enriched from blood (not recorded which). The source of these receptors is a woman aged 25 to 39 with acute COVID-19.

This chain uses TRBV5-3 with TRBJ1-5; 8 bases line up with TRBD1. TRBV5-3 is noted as an ORF with a role that remains uncertain. The CDR3 length is 15 residues. Trimming took 2 bases from V and 4 from J; bases not matched to a gene: 5. CDR3 nucleotide sequence: TGTGCCAGAAGCTTCAACCGGGACAGGAATCAGCCCCAGCATTTT. Its protein product is CARSFNRDRNQPQHF.

To note about this clone: Different DNA sequences within this sample yield the same CDR3. The chain carries TRBV24-1 and TRBJ2-1, with 8 nucleotides matching TRBD1. This CDR3 has 16 amino acids. V shed 3 bases and J 2 bases; nucleotides not matched to a gene: 5. From germline, CDR1 is KGHDR and CDR2 SFDVKD. The DNA of the CDR3 is TGTGCCACCAGTGATCCCGACAGGGGTCCCTACAATGAGCAGTTCTTC. Translating gives CATSDPDRGPYNEQFF.

V and J are TRBV9 and TRBJ1-2, with 8 positions matching TRBD1. Trimming cost V 3 bases and J 8 bases; bases outside gene matches: 6. CDR3 length: 13 amino acids. Germline values: CDR1 SGDLS, CDR2 YYNGEE. The CDR3 here is CASSATGAAGYTF. CDR3 DNA sequence: TGTGCCAGCAGCGCGACAGGGGCCGCGGGCTACACCTTC.

The chain employs TRBV5-6 and TRBJ1-6; D may be TRBD1 (5 bases). CDR3 length: 12 amino acids. The germline gives CDR1 SGHDT, CDR2 YYEEEE. With 4 bases removed from V and 18 bases from J, the gap between germline ends came to 17 bases. The CDR3 DNA follows: TGTGCCAGCAGCCTGCCCGACAGTACTCGCCACTTT. This gives the protein CASSLPDSTRHF.

The chain carries TRBV5-1 and TRBJ2-1; perhaps TRBD1 as D (5 bases). V lost 0 bases and J lost 0, with 7 bases in between. This CDR3 is built from 15 residues. Germline V lookup: CDR1 SGHRS, CDR2 YFSETQ. The CDR3 is CASSLDTGSYNEQFF. CDR3 nucleotides: TGCGCCAGCAGCTTGGATACAGGCTCCTACAATGAGCAGTTCTTC.

The chain combines TRBV7-8 with TRBJ2-3; D is unclear. Germline-derived CDR1 and CDR2 are SGHVS and FQNEAQ. This CDR3 region has 14 residues. V lost 5 bases, J lost 6 bases, and 15 bases lay in between. This chain's CDR3 is CASSVLEEWDTQYF. CDR3 DNA: TGTGCCAGCAGCGTCCTAGAAGAATGGGATACGCAGTATTTT. The variable domain in full, completed from reference TRBV7-8 and TRBJ2-3, reads GAGVSQSPRYKVAKRGQDVALRCDPISGHVSLFWYQQALGQGPEFLTYFQNEAQLDKSGLPSDRFFAERPEGSVSTLKIQRTQQEDSAVYLCASSVLEEWDTQYFGPGTRLTVL.

The rearrangement links TRBV7-9 to TRBJ2-1, with TRBD2 identical over 8 bases. Per germline, CDR1 SEHNR and CDR2 FQNEAQ (reference sequence). The CDR3 is 19 residues long. V trimming: 1 base; J trimming: 5 bases; junction bases outside the gene matches: 16. CDR3 coding DNA: TGTGCCAGCAGCTTAGTCCCCCTCTGGACTAGCTCAGTCGACAATGAGCAGTTCTTC. Translating gives CASSLVPLWTSSVDNEQFF.

The chain recombines TRBV27 with TRBJ2-7, with D maybe TRBD1 (6 bases). The CDR3 has 15 residues. The germline CDR1 and CDR2 sequences are MNHEY and SMNVEV (reference sequence). The V end lost 3 bases, the J end lost 2 bases, and 14 bases lay between the germline ends. CDR3 region: CASSFDRNGPYEQYF. For the CDR3, the DNA is TGTGCCAGCAGTTTTGACAGGAACGGCCCCTACGAGCAGTACTTC.

This chain joins TRBV11-2 and TRBJ1-2; D unclear. Germline CDR1 is SGHAT and CDR2 is FQNNGV. The CDR3 is 14 amino acids. V was pared by 1 base and J by 1 base, with 7 bases between. The CDR3 DNA reads as TGTGCCAGCAGCTTAGGTCGCGGTAACTATGGCTACACCTTC. The encoded protein is CASSLGRGNYGYTF.

Regarding this clone: One base away lies a much larger clone, so this may be a sequencing read error. The V and J genes are TRBV11-2 and TRBJ2-3, with 8 bases matching TRBD1. This CDR3 comprises 15 residues. Germline V gene sequence: CDR1 SGHAT, CDR2 FQNNGV. The ends lost 5 bases at V and 0 bases at J; junction bases unmatched: 4. The CDR3 DNA is TGTGCCAGCAGCCCTCGACAGGGGAGCACAGATACGCAGTATTTT. The encoded protein is CASSPRQGSTDTQYF.

This clone was observed a single time. The chain uses TRBV5-1 and TRBJ2-7, with 9 positions matching TRBD1. CDR1 SGHRS and CDR2 YFSETQ come from the germline V gene. This CDR3 region has 14 residues. V shed 7 bases, J shed 2 bases, and the junction held 7 bases outside the gene matches. The CDR3 region has the DNA TGCGCCAGCCGGACCGGGACAGGGACCTACGAGCAGTACTTC. This translates into CASRTGTGTYEQYF.

This clone was picked up a small number of times. The chain carries TRBV29-1 and TRBJ1-2; 7 bases fit TRBD1. CDR1 SQVTM and CDR2 ANQGSEA come from the germline V gene. The CDR3 loop spans 14 amino acids. Trimming removed 5 bases from V and 7 bases from J; junction bases left unmatched: 13. This chain's CDR3 is CSVLGGVASSGYTF. In DNA form, the CDR3 reads TGCAGCGTTTTAGGGGGCGTAGCATCCAGTGGCTACACCTTC.

This clone has a single count. The chain has TRBV14 and TRBJ2-7; a weak D match, TRBD1 (6 bases). The CDR3 is 13 amino acids. Germline V gene lookup returns CDR1 SGHDN and CDR2 FVKESK. V lost 5 bases and J lost 6, with 14 bases in between. The CDR3 spells CASSKQGWSEQYF. CDR3 in DNA: TGTGCCAGCAGCAAACAGGGTTGGAGCGAGCAGTACTTC.